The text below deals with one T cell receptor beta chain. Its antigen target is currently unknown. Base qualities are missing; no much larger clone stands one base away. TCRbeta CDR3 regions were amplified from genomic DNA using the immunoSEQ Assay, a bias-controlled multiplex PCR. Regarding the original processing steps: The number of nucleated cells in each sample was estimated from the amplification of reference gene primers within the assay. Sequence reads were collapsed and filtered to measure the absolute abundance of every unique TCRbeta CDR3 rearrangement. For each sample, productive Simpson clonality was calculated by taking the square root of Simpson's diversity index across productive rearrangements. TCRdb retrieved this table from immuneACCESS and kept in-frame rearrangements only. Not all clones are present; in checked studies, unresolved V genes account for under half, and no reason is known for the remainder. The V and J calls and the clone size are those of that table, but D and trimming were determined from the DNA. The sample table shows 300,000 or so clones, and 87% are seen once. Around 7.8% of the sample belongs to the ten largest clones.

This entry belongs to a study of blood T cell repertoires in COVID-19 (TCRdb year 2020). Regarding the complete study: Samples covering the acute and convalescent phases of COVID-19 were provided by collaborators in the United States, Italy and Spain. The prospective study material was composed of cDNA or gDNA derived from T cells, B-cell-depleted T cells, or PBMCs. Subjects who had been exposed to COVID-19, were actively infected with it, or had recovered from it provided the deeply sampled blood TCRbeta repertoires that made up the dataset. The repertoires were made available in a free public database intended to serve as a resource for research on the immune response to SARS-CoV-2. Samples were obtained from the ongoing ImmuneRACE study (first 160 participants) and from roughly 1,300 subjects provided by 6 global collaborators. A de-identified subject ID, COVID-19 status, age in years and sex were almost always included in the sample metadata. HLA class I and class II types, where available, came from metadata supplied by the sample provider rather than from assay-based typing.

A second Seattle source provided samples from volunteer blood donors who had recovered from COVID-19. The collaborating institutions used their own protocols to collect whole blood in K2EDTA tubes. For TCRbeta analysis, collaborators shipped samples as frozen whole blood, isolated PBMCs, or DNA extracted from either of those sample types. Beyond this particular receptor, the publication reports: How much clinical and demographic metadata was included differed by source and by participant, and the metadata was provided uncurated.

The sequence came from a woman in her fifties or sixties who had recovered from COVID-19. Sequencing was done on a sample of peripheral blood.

The DNA sequence is as follows: TGCAGTGCTAGTTCCCCCGGGACATATCTCAATGAGCAGTTCTTC. Translated, it reads CSASSPGTYLNEQFF. The chain is made from TRBV20-1 and TRBJ2-1; the best D guess is TRBD1, with 6 bases matching. V is reduced by 3 bases and J by 6 bases, leaving a spacing of 18 bases between them. The CDR3 holds 15 amino acids from the cysteine to the phenylalanine. This entry keeps only the CDR3 DNA: 45 bases, framed from base 1. The germline V gene (reference sequence) supplies CDR1 DFQATT and CDR2 SNEGSKA.